This is a list of T cell receptor beta chains from one sample in a study of T cell changes during pregnancy in multiple sclerosis. The method was immunoSEQ multiplex PCR; TCRdb's version includes in-frame clones alone and lacks a portion of them. The sample contains more than 50,000 clones, 80% to 90% of which appear only once. Sequencing was performed on peripheral blood, taken in the first trimester of pregnancy. The receptors derive from a female donor with multiple sclerosis, enrolled in a pregnancy study. Both conserved end residues are part of each CDR3. D genes are given only for firm matches. Rows may omit the clone size; those that give it use once, few, many or a size class.

cdr3_nt: TGTGCCAGCAGCTTAAACGGGGGAAATCAGCCCCAGCATTTT
cdr3_aa: CASSLNGGNQPQHF
v_call: TRBV6-1
cdr3_length: 14
j_call: TRBJ1-5
clone_size: -
d_call: -

cdr3_nt: TGTGCCAGCAGCCCATCCGGACTAGCAGAGCAGTTCTTC
cdr3_aa: CASSPSGLAEQFF
v_call: TRBV7-9
cdr3_length: 13
j_call: TRBJ2-1
clone_size: -
d_call: TRBD2

cdr3_nt: TGCGCCAGCACCCTCAGGGGACCTGGGGCCAACGTCCTGACTTTC
cdr3_aa: CASTLRGPGANVLTF
v_call: TRBV5-1
cdr3_length: 15
j_call: TRBJ2-6
clone_size: -
d_call: -

cdr3_nt: TGTGCCATCCTCGGGACAGGGGGGAATAATGAGCAGTTCTTC
cdr3_aa: CAILGTGGNNEQFF
v_call: TRBV10-3
cdr3_length: 14
j_call: TRBJ2-1
clone_size: -
d_call: TRBD1

cdr3_nt: TGTGCCAGCAGCTCGGACGGGGGGCCTCAGCCCCAGCATTTT
cdr3_aa: CASSSDGGPQPQHF
v_call: TRBV5-4
cdr3_length: 14
j_call: TRBJ1-5
clone_size: -
d_call: -

cdr3_nt: TGCGCCAGCAGCTTGGCTGGGGAGCTGAACACTGAAGCTTTCTTT
cdr3_aa: CASSLAGELNTEAFF
v_call: TRBV5-1
cdr3_length: 15
j_call: TRBJ1-1
clone_size: -
d_call: -

cdr3_nt: TGTGCCTCAGGAAGGCCCTTTGAAAAACTGTTTTTT
cdr3_aa: CASGRPFEKLFF
v_call: TRBV30
cdr3_length: 12
j_call: TRBJ1-4
clone_size: -
d_call: -

cdr3_nt: TGCGCCAGCAGCCATGTTTCGACTAGCGGTGAGCAGTTCTTC
cdr3_aa: CASSHVSTSGEQFF
v_call: TRBV4-3
cdr3_length: 14
j_call: TRBJ2-1
clone_size: -
d_call: TRBD2

cdr3_nt: TGTGCCAGCAGCTTAAGTGGACTCTCAGCCGGGGAGCTGTTTTTT
cdr3_aa: CASSLSGLSAGELFF
v_call: TRBV7-3
cdr3_length: 15
j_call: TRBJ2-2
clone_size: few
d_call: -

cdr3_nt: TGTGCCAGCAGCTTAATCTCGAGCAATTCTGGGGCCAACGTCCTGACTTTC
cdr3_aa: CASSLISSNSGANVLTF
v_call: TRBV7-9
cdr3_length: 17
j_call: TRBJ2-6
clone_size: -
d_call: -

cdr3_nt: TGTGCCAGCAGTTACTCTAGCGACACCGGGGAGCTGTTTTTT
cdr3_aa: CASSYSSDTGELFF
v_call: TRBV6-6
cdr3_length: 14
j_call: TRBJ2-2
clone_size: -
d_call: -

cdr3_nt: TGTGCCAGCAGCCAAGACCTCCGGGGGGGCAAAGATACGCAGTATTTT
cdr3_aa: CASSQDLRGGKDTQYF
v_call: TRBV4-2
cdr3_length: 16
j_call: TRBJ2-3
clone_size: -
d_call: TRBD2

cdr3_nt: TGTGCCTGGGATCAGGGAAGGGGGCAGCCCCAGCATTTT
cdr3_aa: CAWDQGRGQPQHF
v_call: TRBV30
cdr3_length: 13
j_call: TRBJ1-5
clone_size: -
d_call: -

cdr3_nt: TGTGCCAGCAGCGGCCGGGACAGGCTCTATGGCTACACCTTC
cdr3_aa: CASSGRDRLYGYTF
v_call: TRBV5-4
cdr3_length: 14
j_call: TRBJ1-2
clone_size: -
d_call: TRBD1

cdr3_nt: TGTGCCAGCAGCCTTGGGAGGACCTATGGCTACACCTTC
cdr3_aa: CASSLGRTYGYTF
v_call: TRBV7-2
cdr3_length: 13
j_call: TRBJ1-2
clone_size: -
d_call: -

cdr3_nt: TGCGCCAGCGTCCCAGGGGGCGGGACGGCTAACTATGGCTACACCTTC
cdr3_aa: CASVPGGGTANYGYTF
v_call: TRBV5-1
cdr3_length: 16
j_call: TRBJ1-2
clone_size: -
d_call: TRBD1

cdr3_nt: TGTGCCAGTAGTATAAGGGCAGGGGCGATGAACACTGAAGCTTTCTTT
cdr3_aa: CASSIRAGAMNTEAFF
v_call: TRBV19
cdr3_length: 16
j_call: TRBJ1-1
clone_size: few
d_call: -

cdr3_nt: TGTGCCAGCAGCTTAGTATCAGGGAGGGATGGCTACACCTTC
cdr3_aa: CASSLVSGRDGYTF
v_call: TRBV7-2
cdr3_length: 14
j_call: TRBJ1-2
clone_size: once
d_call: -

cdr3_nt: TGTGCCAGCAGTTTAGTTCTAGCGGGAGCGTACGAGCAGTACTTC
cdr3_aa: CASSLVLAGAYEQYF
v_call: TRBV27
cdr3_length: 15
j_call: TRBJ2-7
clone_size: -
d_call: TRBD2

cdr3_nt: TGTGCCAGCAGCTTGCGGTCGGCAGACCTATCCTATGGCTACACCTTC
cdr3_aa: CASSLRSADLSYGYTF
v_call: TRBV11-1
cdr3_length: 16
j_call: TRBJ1-2
clone_size: few
d_call: -

cdr3_nt: TGTGCCAGCAGCTTAGATGAATCGAGAGGGGGCACCGGGGAGCTGTTTTTT
cdr3_aa: CASSLDESRGGTGELFF
v_call: TRBV11-3
cdr3_length: 17
j_call: TRBJ2-2
clone_size: -
d_call: -

cdr3_nt: TGTGCCACTGGTAGCTTCTACGAGCAGTACTTC
cdr3_aa: CATGSFYEQYF
v_call: TRBV6-1
cdr3_length: 11
j_call: TRBJ2-7
clone_size: -
d_call: -

cdr3_nt: TGTGCCAGCAGTCTACAGGGGCATGGGGCTGAAGCTTTCTTT
cdr3_aa: CASSLQGHGAEAFF
v_call: TRBV27
cdr3_length: 14
j_call: TRBJ1-1
clone_size: few
d_call: TRBD1

cdr3_nt: TGTGCCAGCAGCGGATCCAATGGAGCTAACTATGGCTACACCTTC
cdr3_aa: CASSGSNGANYGYTF
v_call: TRBV9
cdr3_length: 15
j_call: TRBJ1-2
clone_size: -
d_call: -

cdr3_nt: TGTGCCAGCAGCACCCCACAGGGAAACTATGGCTACACCTTC
cdr3_aa: CASSTPQGNYGYTF
v_call: TRBV6-5
cdr3_length: 14
j_call: TRBJ1-2
clone_size: few
d_call: -

cdr3_nt: TGTGCCAGCATCCTGGAGAGGGTTCGAGACGAGCAGTACTTC
cdr3_aa: CASILERVRDEQYF
v_call: TRBV5-8
cdr3_length: 14
j_call: TRBJ2-7
clone_size: -
d_call: -

cdr3_nt: TGCAGTGCGGCTGACAATGAGCAGTTCTTC
cdr3_aa: CSAADNEQFF
v_call: TRBV20-1
cdr3_length: 10
j_call: TRBJ2-1
clone_size: -
d_call: -

cdr3_nt: TGTGCCTGGACTCGGCAGGCCAACTATGGCTACACCTTC
cdr3_aa: CAWTRQANYGYTF
v_call: TRBV30
cdr3_length: 13
j_call: TRBJ1-2
clone_size: -
d_call: -

cdr3_nt: TGTGCCATCGGGACAGGGGGCGAGAGAGGCGTCGTGGCTTTCTTT
cdr3_aa: CAIGTGGERGVVAFF
v_call: TRBV10-3
cdr3_length: 15
j_call: TRBJ1-1
clone_size: -
d_call: TRBD1

cdr3_nt: TGCAGTGCCCTGCGGTTCACTGAAGCTTTCTTT
cdr3_aa: CSALRFTEAFF
v_call: TRBV20-1
cdr3_length: 11
j_call: TRBJ1-1
clone_size: -
d_call: -

cdr3_nt: TGTGCCAGCACCCAAGGGACAGGGGGCAGTGATACGCAGTATTTT
cdr3_aa: CASTQGTGGSDTQYF
v_call: TRBV6-1
cdr3_length: 15
j_call: TRBJ2-3
clone_size: few
d_call: TRBD1

cdr3_nt: TGTGCCAGCAAGTCCTTTACAGGGGCCAGCACAGATACGCAGTATTTT
cdr3_aa: CASKSFTGASTDTQYF
v_call: TRBV27
cdr3_length: 16
j_call: TRBJ2-3
clone_size: -
d_call: TRBD1

cdr3_nt: TGTGCCAGCTCACCACCAAGAGTCCTAGCGGGAGTCGGGGAGCTGTTTTTT
cdr3_aa: CASSPPRVLAGVGELFF
v_call: TRBV18
cdr3_length: 17
j_call: TRBJ2-2
clone_size: -
d_call: TRBD2

cdr3_nt: TGTGCCAGCAGTGGAACCTTTGGCGGGGGGGCGAGATCTGAGCAGTTCTTC
cdr3_aa: CASSGTFGGGARSEQFF
v_call: TRBV6-1
cdr3_length: 17
j_call: TRBJ2-1
clone_size: -
d_call: TRBD2

cdr3_nt: TGTGCCAGCAGCCAACAGGGGAATTCGGCCTACGAGCAGTACTTC
cdr3_aa: CASSQQGNSAYEQYF
v_call: TRBV7-9
cdr3_length: 15
j_call: TRBJ2-7
clone_size: -
d_call: TRBD1

cdr3_nt: TGTGCCAGCGCGAGACTAGCGGGGTCCATTAGCTCCTACAATGAGCAGTTCTTC
cdr3_aa: CASARLAGSISSYNEQFF
v_call: TRBV27
cdr3_length: 18
j_call: TRBJ2-1
clone_size: -
d_call: TRBD2

cdr3_nt: TGTGCCAGTAGTATAGCATCAGGGTTTAACACTGAAGCTTTCTTT
cdr3_aa: CASSIASGFNTEAFF
v_call: TRBV19
cdr3_length: 15
j_call: TRBJ1-1
clone_size: -
d_call: -

cdr3_nt: TGTGCCAGCAGCTTTGACCAGGAGGTAACAGGGTCCCATGAGCAGTTCTTC
cdr3_aa: CASSFDQEVTGSHEQFF
v_call: TRBV7-9
cdr3_length: 17
j_call: TRBJ2-1
clone_size: -
d_call: -

cdr3_nt: TGCGCCAGCAGCTATCAGGTAGTCTCAAGTGAGCAGTTCTTC
cdr3_aa: CASSYQVVSSEQFF
v_call: TRBV5-1
cdr3_length: 14
j_call: TRBJ2-1
clone_size: once
d_call: -

cdr3_nt: TGTGCCAGTAGTGAGCTGGCAGGGACTGGAAACACCATATATTTT
cdr3_aa: CASSELAGTGNTIYF
v_call: TRBV19
cdr3_length: 15
j_call: TRBJ1-3
clone_size: few
d_call: -